This T cell receptor (beta chain) emerged from a study of blood T cell repertoires in COVID-19. Under the authors' procedure: The assay estimated nucleated cells by amplifying reference gene primers. Assay used: immunoSEQ multiplex PCR; TCRdb lists only in-frame clones, some missing. V, J and clone size were drawn from that table, and D and trimming were deduced from the DNA. The repertoire holds a few hundred thousand clones, with 70% to 90% as singletons. Trimming cost V 3 bases and J 6 bases, with 13 bases left between them. The V gene's germline CDR1 is SGDLS and CDR2 YYNGEE. This CDR3 is 13 amino acids long.

This rearrangement joins TRBV9 to TRBJ2-7; D possibly corresponds to TRBD1 (7 bases). The receptor's source is a man aged 40-49 years in a cohort exposed to, infected with or recovered from COVID-19 (not recorded which). The specimen was PBMCs or T cells enriched from blood (not recorded which). This CDR3 is CASSGSGGGEQYF. The CDR3, as DNA: TGTGCCAGCAGCGGATCAGGGGGAGGCGAGCAGTACTTC. The whole variable domain, filled in from reference TRBV9 and TRBJ2-7, reads DSGVTQTPKHLITATGQRVTLRCSPRSGDLSVYWYQQSLDQGLQFLIQYYNGEERAKGNILERFSAQQFPDLHSELNLSSLELGDSALYFCASSGSGGGEQYFGPGTRLTVT.